This is a list of T cell receptor beta chains from one sample in a study of blood T cell repertoires in COVID-19. The repertoire was sequenced with immunoSEQ multiplex PCR; TCRdb's copy has only in-frame clones and lacks some. The sample contains approximately 300,000 clones, 90% of which appear only once. Sequencing was performed on PBMCs or T cells enriched from blood (not recorded which). Receptors were obtained from a woman under 40 who had been exposed to COVID-19. Each CDR3 is given with its conserved first and last residue. The D gene is left open where the match is weak. Only part of the rows carry a size: once, few, many, or a class if the clone is expanded.

v_call: TRBV6-2/TRBV6-3; clone_size: -; d_call: -; j_call: TRBJ2-5; cdr3_nt: TGTGCCAGCACCCCCTTCACTGGGGCAGAAGAGACCCAGTACTTC; cdr3_aa: CASTPFTGAEETQYF
v_call: TRBV7-9; clone_size: -; d_call: -; j_call: TRBJ1-2; cdr3_nt: TGTGCCTCACACAGGGTTGGAATCTATGGCTACACCTTC; cdr3_aa: CASHRVGIYGYTF
v_call: TRBV5-1; clone_size: -; d_call: -; j_call: TRBJ1-1; cdr3_nt: TGCGCCAGCCGAGAACAGGGATACACTGAAGCTTTCTTT; cdr3_aa: CASREQGYTEAFF
v_call: TRBV7-9; clone_size: -; d_call: TRBD1; j_call: TRBJ2-5; cdr3_nt: TGTGCCAGCAGCCATGGAGGACAGGGAAGGGAGACCCAGTACTTC; cdr3_aa: CASSHGGQGRETQYF
v_call: TRBV19; clone_size: -; d_call: TRBD1; j_call: TRBJ1-1; cdr3_nt: TGTGCCAGTAGTATCGCAGGGGGCACTGAAGCTTTCTTT; cdr3_aa: CASSIAGGTEAFF
v_call: TRBV5-5; clone_size: -; d_call: -; j_call: TRBJ2-3; cdr3_nt: TGTGCCAGCAGCCGAGGTCAGCAAAGCACAGATACGCAGTATTTT; cdr3_aa: CASSRGQQSTDTQYF
v_call: TRBV19; clone_size: -; d_call: -; j_call: TRBJ1-3; cdr3_nt: TGTGCCAGTAGTATCGACAGAGGAAACACCATATATTTT; cdr3_aa: CASSIDRGNTIYF
v_call: TRBV7-3; clone_size: -; d_call: -; j_call: TRBJ1-1; cdr3_nt: TGTGCCAGCAGCTTAAACGCCGGGTCCACTGAAGCTTTCTTT; cdr3_aa: CASSLNAGSTEAFF
v_call: TRBV2; clone_size: -; d_call: TRBD2; j_call: TRBJ2-1; cdr3_nt: TGTGCCAGCAGTAGCAGGCGACTAGCGGGGGACAATGAGCAGTTCTTC; cdr3_aa: CASSSRRLAGDNEQFF
v_call: TRBV2; clone_size: -; d_call: -; j_call: TRBJ2-7; cdr3_nt: TGTGCCAGCAGACGGTCCTACGAGCAGTACTTC; cdr3_aa: CASRRSYEQYF
v_call: TRBV2; clone_size: once; d_call: TRBD1; j_call: TRBJ1-2; cdr3_nt: TGTGCCAGCAGCCGACAGGGGCAGGGCTATGGCTACACCTTC; cdr3_aa: CASSRQGQGYGYTF
v_call: TRBV28; clone_size: -; d_call: -; j_call: TRBJ1-5; cdr3_nt: TGTGCCAGCAGCTTAGACAGAGTGAATCAGGGCCAGCATTTT; cdr3_aa: CASSLDRVNQGQHF
v_call: TRBV21-1; clone_size: -; d_call: -; j_call: TRBJ2-7; cdr3_nt: TGTGCCAGCACCCCGGGTGGACGGTCGACTAGGGAGCAGTACTTC; cdr3_aa: CASTPGGRSTREQYF
v_call: TRBV10-3; clone_size: -; d_call: -; j_call: TRBJ1-1; cdr3_nt: TGTGCCATCAGAATGAGGGTCAACACTGAAGCTTTCTTT; cdr3_aa: CAIRMRVNTEAFF
v_call: TRBV6-2/TRBV6-3; clone_size: few; d_call: -; j_call: TRBJ1-5; cdr3_nt: TGTGCCAGCAGTTACTCGTTTTTGCGAGATCAGCCCCAGCATTTT; cdr3_aa: CASSYSFLRDQPQHF
v_call: TRBV15; clone_size: -; d_call: TRBD2; j_call: TRBJ2-7; cdr3_nt: TGTGCCACCAGCAGATTCACCGGGGGGTCATACGAGCAGTACTTC; cdr3_aa: CATSRFTGGSYEQYF
v_call: TRBV30; clone_size: -; d_call: -; j_call: TRBJ1-1; cdr3_nt: TGTGCCTGCGATAGGACGGACTTGAGCACTGAAGCTTTCTTT; cdr3_aa: CACDRTDLSTEAFF
v_call: TRBV15; clone_size: -; d_call: -; j_call: TRBJ2-5; cdr3_nt: TGTGCCACCAGCAGAGTTTCGTACCAAGAGACCCAGTACTTC; cdr3_aa: CATSRVSYQETQYF
v_call: TRBV5-1; clone_size: -; d_call: -; j_call: TRBJ2-7; cdr3_nt: TGCGCCAGCAGCGTAATTAGGGGCGACGAGCAGTACTTC; cdr3_aa: CASSVIRGDEQYF
v_call: TRBV7-9; clone_size: once; d_call: -; j_call: TRBJ1-1; cdr3_nt: TGTGCCAGCAGGAGGAGGGCTGAAGCTTTCTTT; cdr3_aa: CASRRRAEAFF
v_call: TRBV4-1; clone_size: -; d_call: TRBD1; j_call: TRBJ1-6; cdr3_nt: TGCGCCCGCAGCCGACAATGGACAGGGGGTACCTATAATTCACCCCTCCACTTT; cdr3_aa: CARSRQWTGGTYNSPLHF
v_call: TRBV7-6; clone_size: few; d_call: TRBD2; j_call: TRBJ2-2; cdr3_nt: TGTGCCAGCAGCAACCGACTAGCGGGGGACACCGGGGAGCTGTTTTTT; cdr3_aa: CASSNRLAGDTGELFF
v_call: TRBV11-2; clone_size: few; d_call: -; j_call: TRBJ1-2; cdr3_nt: TGTGCCAGCAGCTTAGACAGGGACTATGGCTACACCTTC; cdr3_aa: CASSLDRDYGYTF
v_call: TRBV5-4; clone_size: -; d_call: -; j_call: TRBJ2-7; cdr3_nt: TGTGCCAGCAGCTTACCTATAGGGGGCTCCTACGAGCAGTACTTC; cdr3_aa: CASSLPIGGSYEQYF
v_call: TRBV5-6; clone_size: -; d_call: -; j_call: TRBJ1-1; cdr3_nt: TGTGCCAGCAGCTTTTGGAGGGGCTCTACTGAAGCTTTCTTT; cdr3_aa: CASSFWRGSTEAFF
v_call: TRBV19; clone_size: -; d_call: TRBD1; j_call: TRBJ2-4; cdr3_nt: TGTGCCAGTAGTCCCAGGGGGCAGGGGGCCAAAAACATTCAGTACTTC; cdr3_aa: CASSPRGQGAKNIQYF
v_call: TRBV7-9; clone_size: -; d_call: -; j_call: TRBJ2-7; cdr3_nt: TGTGCCAGCAGCTCAGACAGTTACAACTTCTACGAGCAGTACTTC; cdr3_aa: CASSSDSYNFYEQYF
v_call: TRBV5-1; clone_size: -; d_call: TRBD1; j_call: TRBJ2-2; cdr3_nt: TGCGCCAGTCTCCGGGACAGGGGGGCCGGGGAGCTGTTTTTT; cdr3_aa: CASLRDRGAGELFF
v_call: TRBV27; clone_size: -; d_call: TRBD1; j_call: TRBJ1-4; cdr3_nt: TGTGCCAGCGGCTGGACAGGGGCAGTGGAAAAACTGTTTTTT; cdr3_aa: CASGWTGAVEKLFF
v_call: TRBV2; clone_size: -; d_call: -; j_call: TRBJ2-5; cdr3_nt: TGTGCCAGCAGTACCACACCAGAACTTCGACAGCTAGAGACCCAGTACTTC; cdr3_aa: CASSTTPELRQLETQYF
v_call: TRBV18; clone_size: -; d_call: -; j_call: TRBJ2-3; cdr3_nt: TGTGCCAGCTCACCCCGGACAAACACAGATACGCAGTATTTT; cdr3_aa: CASSPRTNTDTQYF
v_call: TRBV12-3/TRBV12-4; clone_size: -; d_call: TRBD1; j_call: TRBJ1-5; cdr3_nt: TGTGCCAGCAGTTTAGGGACAGGTGAGCCCCAGCATTTT; cdr3_aa: CASSLGTGEPQHF
v_call: TRBV7-7; clone_size: -; d_call: TRBD1; j_call: TRBJ1-2; cdr3_nt: TGTGCCAGCAGCCAGCCTGGTGGGGACAGGGCTATCCTTGGCTATGGCTACACCTTC; cdr3_aa: CASSQPGGDRAILGYGYTF
v_call: TRBV24-1; clone_size: -; d_call: -; j_call: TRBJ2-3; cdr3_nt: TGTGCCACCAGTGATTTAGGTCGGGGAGGCGGCACAGATACGCAGTATTTT; cdr3_aa: CATSDLGRGGGTDTQYF